A single sample gave rise to the 28 T cell receptor beta chains below, sequenced in a study of T cell responses to AZD1222 COVID-19 vaccine. TCRdb keeps only in-frame clones here, not all; method: immunoSEQ multiplex PCR. The sample includes around 78,000 clones, roughly 82% seen only once; the top ten take 2.9%. The sequencing here drew on peripheral blood, taken on day 0 of AZD1222 vaccination. The receptor set was obtained from an adult in good health.

The genes are TRBV5-4 and TRBJ2-7; D perhaps matches TRBD2 (5 bases). V shed 1 base and J shed 7 bases, with 18 bases lying between them. The CDR3 runs 15 residues. Germline CDR1 reads SGHNT; CDR2 reads YYREEE (reference sequence). The CDR3 coding sequence is TGTGCCAGCAGCTTGCAGTCGGGGAGTTTGAGAGAGCAGTACTTC. Translated: CASSLQSGSLREQYF.

The rearrangement uses TRBV19 and TRBJ2-1; tentatively, D is TRBD2 (6 bases). This CDR3 is 14 amino acids long. The germline V gene encodes CDR1 LNHDA and CDR2 SQIVND (reference sequence). V dropped 4 bases and J dropped 6 bases, with 13 bases sitting between them. In nucleotides, the CDR3 is TGTGCCAGTAGTAATCCGGGAGACCGCAATGAGCAGTTCTTC. Its translation: CASSNPGDRNEQFF.

The V gene is TRBV3-1 (or the pseudogene TRBV3-2), the J gene TRBJ1-4; D is ambiguous. Trimming removed 0 bases at V and 7 bases at J, with 6 bases between. The CDR3 loop spans 13 amino acids. Per germline, CDR1 LGHDT and CDR2 YNNKEL (reference sequence). As DNA, the CDR3 is TGTGCCAGCAGCCAAGAGGGCGGTGAAAAACTGTTTTTT. Protein: CASSQEGGEKLFF.

The chain has TRBV6-5 and TRBJ1-1, with D maybe TRBD1 (5 bases). This CDR3 is 14 amino acids long. The V gene lost 0 bases and the J gene lost 2 bases, with 7 bases spanning the gap. Germline lookup yields CDR1 MNHEY and CDR2 SVGAGI. This CDR3 reads CASSYSGGNTEAFF. For the CDR3, the DNA is TGTGCCAGCAGTTACTCGGGGGGAAACACTGAAGCTTTCTTT.

In the case of this clone: The sample holds other DNA sequences that translate to the same CDR3. This chain uses TRBV4-3 with TRBJ1-3; D gene uncertain. The V and J ends lost 0 bases and 0 bases respectively, with 6 bases between them. The germline gives CDR1 LGHNA, CDR2 YSLEER. This CDR3 comprises 15 residues. The CDR3 reads CASSQDPFSGNTIYF. CDR3 DNA sequence: TGCGCCAGCAGCCAAGATCCCTTCTCTGGAAACACCATATATTTT.

The chain employs TRBV4-3 and TRBJ2-7; 12 positions agree with TRBD2. J gave up 5 bases and V 4 bases, and 6 bases lay outside the gene matches. The CDR3 spans 15 residues. The V gene's germline CDR1 is LGHNA and CDR2 YSLEER. This CDR3 reads CASSRSTSGSNEQYF. In DNA form, the CDR3 reads TGCGCCAGCAGCCGGTCGACTAGCGGGAGTAACGAGCAGTACTTC.

The chain carries TRBV9 and TRBJ2-1; D gene ambiguous. Germline V CDR1 and CDR2: SGDLS, YYNGEE. The V and J ends lost 1 base and 4 bases respectively, with 12 bases between them. The CDR3 runs 15 residues. The DNA of the CDR3 is TGTGCCAGCAGCGTAAAGGTGATCGCGTACAATGAGCAGTTCTTC. Amino acid sequence: CASSVKVIAYNEQFF.

The gene calls are TRBV4-2 and TRBJ2-1; 12 bases fit TRBD2. With 4 bases clipped from V and 6 bases from J, the junction kept 4 bases outside the gene matches. The CDR3 is 15 residues long. From germline, CDR1 is LGHNA and CDR2 YNFKEQ. The CDR3 is CASSLLAGGTNEQFF. The CDR3 DNA is TGTGCCAGCAGCCTGCTAGCGGGGGGGACCAATGAGCAGTTCTTC.

This sequence joins TRBV5-6 and TRBJ2-3; D perhaps matches TRBD2 (6 bases). The germline V gene encodes CDR1 SGHDT and CDR2 YYEEEE. CDR3 size: 17 residues. The V gene lost 4 bases and the J gene lost 0 bases, with 18 bases spanning the gap. CDR3 sequence: CASSPTPAGPSTDTQYF. The CDR3 DNA follows: TGTGCCAGCAGCCCCACCCCCGCGGGGCCCAGCACAGATACGCAGTATTTT.

This clone appeared once. The chain uses TRBV6-5 and TRBJ2-5, with 9 bases that match TRBD2. The junction had 5 bases not matched to a gene; V was cut back by 8 bases and J by 7 bases. CDR1 MNHEY and CDR2 SVGAGI come from the germline V gene. This CDR3 is built from 12 residues. DNA for the CDR3: TGTGCCAGCGGGGGTAGCGGGGGGACCCAGTACTTC. Its protein is CASGGSGGTQYF.

This sequence joins TRBV7-2 and TRBJ1-2; TRBD1 matches 8 bases. CDR3 size: 13 residues. Germline assignment: CDR1 SGHTA and CDR2 FQGNSA. The V gene end was trimmed by 3 bases and the J gene end by 6 bases; junction bases not matched to a gene: 3. Here the CDR3 reads CASSFGQGDGYTF. The CDR3, as DNA: TGTGCCAGCAGCTTCGGACAGGGCGATGGCTACACCTTC.

The chain recombines TRBV21-1 with TRBJ1-1; TRBD1 is the table's D call and was not checked against the DNA. TRBV21-1 is given as a pseudogene. The length of the CDR3 is 16 residues. CDR3 region: CASSKQGRLANTEAFF. For the CDR3, the DNA is TGTGCCAGCAGCAAACAGGGGCGACTGGCGAACACTGAAGCTTTCTTT.

The chain recombines TRBV15 with TRBJ1-2; tentative D call: TRBD1 (5 bases). The CDR3 totals 15 residues. With 3 bases removed from V and 1 base from J, the gap between germline ends came to 12 bases. CDR1 LNHNV and CDR2 YYDKDF come from the germline V gene (reference sequence). The CDR3 nucleotides are TGTGCCACCAGCAGTCTTGGGGGAAATAACTATGGCTACACCTTC. The encoded protein is CATSSLGGNNYGYTF.

The J gene is TRBJ1-2, the V gene TRBV3-1 (or the pseudogene TRBV3-2), with D possibly being TRBD1 (5 bases). The CDR3 contains 17 residues. Germline CDR1 is LGHDT and CDR2 is YNNKEL (reference sequence). The ends were cut back, 6 bases at V and 6 bases at J, with 26 bases in the middle. CDR3 DNA: TGTGCCAGCAGAAAAGGAAGCCGGGGGGGAGCTTATGATGGCTACACCTTC. As protein: CASRKGSRGGAYDGYTF.

This chain joins TRBV6-5 and TRBJ1-4; D is unclear. The CDR3 covers 15 residues. The germline V gene has CDR1 MNHEY and CDR2 SVGAGI. V shed 0 bases and J shed 0 bases, with 5 bases lying between them. Written as DNA, the CDR3 is TGTGCCAGCAGTTACTCGGAGACAACTAATGAAAAACTGTTTTTT. This codes for CASSYSETTNEKLFF.

This rearrangement joins TRBV2 to TRBJ2-4; D is undetermined. Germline V gene sequence: CDR1 SNHLY, CDR2 FYNNEI. The germline V and J ends were trimmed by 5 bases and 8 bases, with 16 bases remaining between them. The CDR3 length is 14 residues. CDR3 DNA: TGTGCCAGCAGTTTGCTGCTCGGCAGTGACATTCAGTACTTC. Amino acids: CASSLLLGSDIQYF.

V is TRBV29-1 and J is TRBJ2-3, with a weak D call TRBD1 (5 bases). V dropped 6 bases and J dropped 0 bases, with 13 bases sitting between them. This CDR3 contains 14 residues. Looked up from germline, CDR1 is SQVTM and CDR2 is ANQGSEA. CDR3 bases: TGCAGCGTGGGGCTATCCACTAGCACAGATACGCAGTATTTT. It encodes CSVGLSTSTDTQYF.

The rearrangement joins TRBV6-6 to TRBJ2-4; D gene unclear. CDR1 is MNHNY, CDR2 SVGAGI, per germline (reference sequence). The CDR3 loop spans 11 amino acids. Deletions cut 4 bases from V and 11 bases from J, with 9 bases between. DNA of the CDR3: TGTGCCAGCAGTTTAGGAACCCTTCAGTACTTC. Protein product: CASSLGTLQYF.

This clone was seen just once. CDR3 residues: CASSKWSSNSPLHF. In DNA, the CDR3 is TGTGCCAGCAGCAAATGGAGCAGCAATTCACCCCTCCACTTT. The V gene is TRBV21-1, the J gene TRBJ1-6. TRBV21-1 is a listed pseudogene. The CDR3 covers 14 residues.

This clone was detected a few times. The same CDR3 can be traced to other DNA sequences in this sample. The chain joins TRBV2 to TRBJ1-6, with 9 bases matching TRBD1. With V trimmed by 3 bases and J by 10 bases, 28 bases remained unmatched. This CDR3 spans 22 amino acids. Germline CDR1 is SNHLY and CDR2 is FYNNEI. CDR3 residues: CASSDGFLLDKEKDRGISPLHF. CDR3 nucleotides: TGTGCCAGCAGTGATGGTTTTTTGCTGGATAAAGAAAAGGACAGGGGAATATCACCCCTCCACTTT.

This rearrangement joins TRBV10-1 to TRBJ1-6; no clear D gene. V dropped 0 bases and J dropped 0 bases, with 9 bases sitting between them. This CDR3 region has 17 residues. CDR1 is WNHNN and CDR2 is SYGVQD in the germline V gene (reference sequence). CDR3 sequence (DNA): TGCGCCAGCAGTGAGTCCTGGTCGAGCTCCTATAATTCACCCCTCCACTTT. Its translation: CASSESWSSSYNSPLHF.

This sequence joins TRBV3-1 (or the pseudogene TRBV3-2) and TRBJ2-1; 10 bases fit TRBD2. Trimming removed 3 bases from V and 5 bases from J; junction bases left unmatched: 4. CDR3 size: 15 residues. Germline CDR1 is LGHDT and CDR2 is YNNKEL (reference sequence). In DNA form, the CDR3 reads TGTGCCAGCAGCCAGGAAGGACTAGCGGACAATGAGCAGTTCTTC. Translating it yields CASSQEGLADNEQFF.

The chain carries TRBV7-9 and TRBJ2-5; 7 nucleotides line up with TRBD2. Germline V gene sequence: CDR1 SEHNR, CDR2 FQNEAQ (reference sequence). V shed 2 bases and J 0 bases; nucleotides not matched to a gene: 6. The CDR3 is 16 residues long. CDR3 sequence (DNA): TGTGCCAGCAGCTTACGAGGGAGGGCGTACCAAGAGACCCAGTACTTC. Protein sequence: CASSLRGRAYQETQYF.

This clone came up once. This chain connects TRBV3-1 (or the pseudogene TRBV3-2) to TRBJ1-2; weak D call: TRBD1 (5 bases). V was trimmed by 1 base and J by 4 bases, leaving 10 bases between them. The CDR3 covers 14 residues. Germline CDR1 is LGHDT and CDR2 is YNNKEL (reference sequence). CDR3 DNA sequence: TGTGCCAGCAGCCAAGTGGCAGACAGCTATGGCTACACCTTC. It codes for CASSQVADSYGYTF.

This clone was observed once. The chain uses TRBV6-4 and TRBJ2-1; 10 bases match TRBD2. Germline assignment: CDR1 MRHNA and CDR2 SNTAGT. The CDR3 is made up of 15 amino acids. Trimming cost V 4 bases and J 6 bases; bases outside gene matches: 6. DNA for the CDR3: TGTGCCAGCAGTGTACTAGCGGGATGGGGCAATGAGCAGTTCTTC. The encoded protein is CASSVLAGWGNEQFF.

J is TRBJ2-3 and V is TRBV11-3; 8 nucleotides agree with TRBD2. CDR3 length equals 17 residues. V shed 1 base and J 2 bases; nucleotides not matched to a gene: 8. The germline V gene encodes CDR1 SGHNT and CDR2 YENEEA. The CDR3 nucleotides read TGTGCCAGCAGCTTAGGTAGTAGCGGGGCCAACACAGATACGCAGTATTTT. It translates to CASSLGSSGANTDTQYF.

The chain uses TRBV27 and TRBJ1-1, with 8 bases fitting TRBD1. The CDR3 contains 15 residues. Per the germline V gene, CDR1 is MNHEY and CDR2 is SMNVEV (reference sequence). Germline trimming cut 3 bases from V and 5 bases from J; bases unmatched to any gene: 8. This CDR3 reads CASSLIPGQGTEAFF. The CDR3 nucleotides read TGTGCCAGCAGTTTGATCCCCGGACAGGGTACTGAAGCTTTCTTT.

This clone has a single count. The chain carries TRBV4-1 and TRBJ1-4, with D perhaps TRBD1 (5 bases). Looked up from germline, CDR1 is MGHRA and CDR2 is YSYEKL. The CDR3 has 15 amino acids. V was clipped by 1 base and J by 2 bases, with 8 bases between them. The CDR3 DNA is TGCGCCAGCAGCCAAGTTTCAGGGACTAATGAAAAACTGTTTTTT. Encoded protein: CASSQVSGTNEKLFF.